This T cell receptor beta chain was found in a study of blood T cells in healthy people across ages (dated by TCRdb to the mid-2010s). For the study in its entirety: In model experiments, roughly one uniquely barcoded TCR beta cDNA molecule per two T cells was captured by template switching. To track age-related changes in TCR beta repertoire diversity, the study relied on deep sequencing normalized with unique cDNA molecular identifiers. The donors were divided into four age groups: young (average roughly 17 years), middle-aged (about 39), aged (about 62) and long-lived (82). Two additional independent replicas of 1 million unique cDNA reads from the same blood draw were analyzed for two donors (one aged 18 to 29 and one aged 80 or older). Study-wide findings and limitations: A strong correlation was found between observed TCR beta diversity and the percentage of naive T cells measured by flow cytometry. The long-lived group showed more naive CD4+ T cells, fewer expanded clones and increased TCR diversity than the aged group, suggesting age selection. Estimates of total diversity from one million sequenced T cells were regarded as lower bounds and underestimates. As age increased, observed TCR beta diversity per million T cells dropped in a roughly linear way, and a significant reduction was already evident by age 40. Because profiling used bulk unsorted PBMCs, naive and antigen-experienced compartments could not be compared conclusively. Donor CMV infection status was unknown, potentially confounding age-related changes in expanded clonotypes.

The method was 5' RACE. The instrument was an Illumina HiSeq 2500. A second PCR of roughly 7 to 12 cycles was run with a J-beta primer mix and a sample-barcoded 5' primer. A template-switch 5' adaptor carrying 12 random nucleotides introduced a unique molecular identifier onto each TCR beta cDNA molecule. Each sample yielded at least 3 million CDR3-containing paired-end reads. The Mint cDNA synthesis kit, primed by a TRBC-specific oligonucleotide, was used to synthesize first-strand cDNA from all RNA. All cDNA was treated with uracil-DNA glycosylase and then went through a first 18-cycle PCR with the universal primers M1SS and BC2_uni_R. The study's processing was this. Normalization of each sample was performed by random selection of 1 million high-quality reads, each carrying a distinct molecular identifier. Reads sharing molecular identifiers were discarded rather than binned into consensus sequences. CDR3 identification, clonotype clustering and error correction used MiTCR with a Q25 quality threshold and the strictest error-elimination algorithm. A nonparametric unseen species model using Euler transformation provided a lower-bound estimate of total TCR beta diversity. The raw public reads went through TCRdb reprocessing: fastp at Q25, MiXCR clone calling, in-frame beta chains kept. Identical CDR3 protein sequences are pooled into one entry, listed with their most common genes and DNA. What appears here as the V and J calls and clone size reflects TCRdb's work, not the paper's. Recorded for this sample are about 1 million distinct CDR3 sequences; under 30% of them occurred a single time. In total, the top ten clones hold approximately 0.75% of the sample.

Trimming accounts for 3 bases at V and 0 bases at J, while the number of junction bases matched to no gene is 7. Measured from the cysteine to the phenylalanine, the CDR3 is 15 residues long. The CDR3 DNA has 45 bases and is translated from base 1. As encoded in the germline V gene (reference sequence), CDR1 is DFQATT while CDR2 is SNEGSKA. Regarding this clonotype: Which antigen it targets is not known. The input lacks base qualities; no much larger clone sits a single base away.

The approximately 39 donors, aged about 6 to 100 years, were systemically healthy Caucasian individuals from Russia. Approximately 9 milliliters of peripheral blood were collected from each donor into EDTA-treated Vacutainer tubes. Ficoll-Paque density-gradient centrifugation was used to isolate PBMCs, with at least 6 million obtained per sample. Total RNA, at least 6 micrograms per sample, was extracted from PBMCs with Trizol reagent. For every donor, an aliquot of PBMCs went through flow cytometry to measure the percentages of naive CD45RAhigh/CD27high T cells. This sample was shared with a second study, whose subject was T cells of mothers and their children. As the second study states: Donors were nine systemically healthy Caucasian individuals: three mothers and their six children. cDNA synthesis used all of the extracted RNA, with roughly 1.6 ug of RNA in each 15 ul reaction. In the second PCR, sample barcodes and 2-4 random nucleotides were introduced via the M1S primer. Over 9 million TCR beta CDR3 reads came from each mother, compared with 2.5 million to 3.5 million reads from each child. Thymic selection similarly shapes TCR recombination output in related and unrelated pairs, with minor effect from inherited differences. Related mother-child pairs always showed normalized repertoire overlap that was slightly higher than in unrelated mother-child pairs, though the difference was never significant. Persistent microchimeric T cell clones were not detected, at a sensitivity of 85 to 100 clones per million clonotypes. To look for features that set related mother-child pairs apart from unrelated individuals, the researchers ran deep NGS to compare the TCR beta repertoires of mothers and children. The mean age was 40 +/- 4 years for the mothers and roughly 10 +/- 4 years for the children. After adapters were ligated using NEBNext reagents, the libraries underwent 100+100 nt paired-end sequencing on an Illumina HiSeq 2000. To prevent cross-contamination, the mother and child libraries were prepared one month apart and sequenced in separate runs. For each donor, between about 500,000 and 2,200,000 distinct TCR beta clonotypes were identified. Naive TCR beta clonotypes were estimated from low-frequency clonotypes matched to each donor's FACS-determined naive share, without sorting.

The source is a girl aged 2 to 9 in good health. The sequence is built from TRBV20-1 and TRBJ2-7, and 8 junctional nucleotides match TRBD2. Input material: blood. The bases are TGCAGTGCTAGGCCGTTAGCGGGGAGCTCCTACGAGCAGTACTTC. Protein translation: CSARPLAGSSYEQYF.